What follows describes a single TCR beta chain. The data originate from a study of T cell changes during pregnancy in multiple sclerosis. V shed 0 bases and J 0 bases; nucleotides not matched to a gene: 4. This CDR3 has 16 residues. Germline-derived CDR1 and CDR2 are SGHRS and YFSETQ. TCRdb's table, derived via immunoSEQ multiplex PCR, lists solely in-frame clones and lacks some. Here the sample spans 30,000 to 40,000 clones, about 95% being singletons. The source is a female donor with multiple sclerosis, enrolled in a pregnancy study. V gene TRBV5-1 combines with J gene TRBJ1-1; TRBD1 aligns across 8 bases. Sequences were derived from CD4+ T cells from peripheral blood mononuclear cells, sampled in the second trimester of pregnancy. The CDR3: CASSLGTGSMNTEAFF. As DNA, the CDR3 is TGCGCCAGCAGCTTGGGGACAGGGTCGATGAACACTGAAGCTTTCTTT.